These 2 T cell receptor beta chains share one sample of origin, sequenced in a study of blood T cell repertoires in COVID-19 (dated by TCRdb to 2018 to 2021). The library was obtained by the immunoSEQ multiplex PCR assay. Entries here come from immuneACCESS through TCRdb and include only in-frame sequences with V and J called. Some clones fail to appear in such tables; in the studies checked, an unresolved V gene covers under half of the shortfall, and the cause of the remainder is unknown. This sample gives 350,000 to 450,000 clones in total; roughly nine tenths of them show up just once. The top ten clonotypes cover roughly 0.86% of the sample. The sample was PBMCs or T cells enriched from blood (not recorded which). All receptors come from a woman aged 40 to 49 who had been exposed to COVID-19.

This clone was detected only once. The rearrangement joins TRBV5-6 to TRBJ2-1; 8 positions agree with TRBD2. CDR3 length equals 15 residues. Germline lookup yields CDR1 SGHDT and CDR2 YYEEEE. V lost 2 bases, J lost 9 bases, and 10 bases stayed unmatched. CDR3 sequence (DNA): TGTGCCAGCAGCTTTTACGGGAGGGCCCTGAGTGAGCAGTTCTTC. Protein: CASSFYGRALSEQFF.

The chain joins TRBV3-1 (or the pseudogene TRBV3-2) to TRBJ2-3; TRBD2 is a possible D gene (5 bases). In germline, CDR1 is LGHDT, CDR2 YNNKEL (reference sequence). The CDR3 is 14 amino acids. V was clipped by 0 bases and J by 6 bases, with 10 bases between them. DNA for the CDR3: TGTGCCAGCAGCCAAGAAACTAGAGCCGATACGCAGTATTTT. Translated: CASSQETRADTQYF.